This record concerns one TCR beta chain sequence. The germline CDR1 and CDR2 sequences are SGHAT and FQNNGV. Trimming removed 5 bases from V and 3 bases from J; junction bases left unmatched: 14. The CDR3 spans 17 residues. The data belong to a study of shared clonotypes between healthy human individuals. It was 150 to 200 ng DNA, about 30,000 T cell genomes, that sorted-subset replicate PCRs used. Some clones are missing from TCRdb's copy, which holds only in-frame ones; the method was immunoSEQ multiplex PCR. The table records hundreds of thousands of clones, 96% of them present only once. Sequencing was carried out using naive CD4+ T cells sorted from blood. Indicated subset: CD45RA+ positively selected. V usage is TRBV11-2 and J usage is TRBJ2-3; 7 nucleotides line up with TRBD2. This receptor was identified in a woman aged 30 to 39 in good health. The CDR3, as DNA: TGTGCCAGCAGCCCGCCATACTCCGGGACTAAGACAGATACGCAGTATTTT. Translation gives CASSPPYSGTKTDTQYF.